This passage covers 21 T cell receptor beta chains from one sample sequenced in a study of CD8 T cells in Susac syndrome. cDNA came from roughly 0.47 to 1 ug RNA primed by random hexamers. MiXCR, applied by TCRdb to the immunoSEQ multiplex PCR reads, yields one record per CDR3 protein. The data hold 85,000 to 90,000 distinct CDR3 sequences, with 80% to 95% observed a single time. Material for sequencing was CD8+ T cells from PBMCs. Receptor source: a human donor in good health.

The rearrangement joins TRBV29-1 to TRBJ2-7; D assignment may be TRBD1 or TRBD2 (5 bases each). Germline V gene sequence: CDR1 SQVTM, CDR2 ANQGSEA. Trimming took off 0 bases at V and 4 bases at J, with 16 bases between the two ends. The CDR3 is made up of 15 amino acids. The DNA for the CDR3 is TGCAGCGTTGAAGAAGGCCAAGGGACCTCTTACGAGCAGTACTTC. Amino acid sequence: CSVEEGQGTSYEQYF.

The genes are TRBV7-3 and TRBJ2-2, with 15 bases that match TRBD2. V lost 4 bases and J lost 0; bases outside the gene matches: 6. The germline V gene encodes CDR1 SGHTA and CDR2 FQGTGA. This CDR3 spans 19 amino acids. The CDR3 sequence is CASSSGLAGGKPNTGELFF. The CDR3 bases are TGTGCCAGCAGCTCGGGACTAGCGGGGGGAAAACCGAACACCGGGGAGCTGTTTTTT. Full variable domain (outside the CDR3, taken from reference TRBV7-3 and TRBJ2-2): GAGVSQTPSNKVTEKGKYVELRCDPISGHTALYWYRQSLGQGPEFLIYFQGTGAADDSGLPNDRFFAVRPEGSVSTLKIQRTERGDSAVYLCASSSGLAGGKPNTGELFFGEGSRLTVL.

The V call is TRBV30, the J call TRBJ1-1; no firm D call. Germline CDR1 is GTSNPN and CDR2 is SVGIG (reference sequence). The CDR3 covers 14 residues. V was pared by 3 bases and J by 1 base, with 12 bases between. The CDR3 bases are TGTGCCTGGAGGGGCGTTTCAGGGAACACTGAAGCTTTCTTT. This encodes CAWRGVSGNTEAFF.

This chain's CDR3 is CSVVRGLYGYTF. CDR3 coding DNA: TGCAGCGTTGTCAGGGGGCTCTATGGCTACACCTTC. This sequence joins TRBV29-1 and TRBJ1-2; 8 bases agree with TRBD1. The germline V gene has CDR1 SQVTM and CDR2 ANQGSEA. This CDR3 is built from 12 residues. V trimming: 4 bases; J trimming: 4 bases; junction bases outside the gene matches: 2.

J is TRBJ1-6 and V is TRBV5-6; D unresolved. CDR1 is SGHDT and CDR2 is YYEEEE in the germline V gene. Deletions cut 3 bases from V and 8 bases from J, with 12 bases between. This CDR3 has 14 amino acids. The DNA for the CDR3 is TGTGCCAGCAGCTCCGGGGTAGCGGATTCACCCCTCCACTTT. Amino acid sequence: CASSSGVADSPLHF.

V is TRBV20-1 and J is TRBJ2-1; 13 bases fit TRBD2. Germline V gene lookup returns CDR1 DFQATT and CDR2 SNEGSKA (reference sequence). The junction had 3 bases not matched to a gene; V was cut back by 5 bases and J by 2 bases. This CDR3 region has 15 residues. Here the CDR3 DNA reads TGCAGTGCTGCCACTAGCGGGGGGGCCTACAATGAGCAGTTCTTC. Residues: CSAATSGGAYNEQFF.

There are a few counts of this clonotype. The chain carries TRBV23-1 and TRBJ2-3, with 10 bases fitting TRBD1. TRBV23-1 is flagged as an ORF with uncertain function. Trimming removed 3 bases from V and 5 bases from J; junction bases left unmatched: 11. The CDR3 is made up of 17 amino acids. The CDR3 here is CASSHRRDRGGVDTQYF. The CDR3, as DNA: TGCGCCAGCAGTCACCGCCGGGACAGGGGAGGGGTAGATACGCAGTATTTT.

For the CDR3, the DNA is TGTGCCAGCAGCGTCGAGGCAGGGGGTTCCTACGAGCAGTACTTC. Translating gives CASSVEAGGSYEQYF. The chain couples TRBV9 to TRBJ2-7; 7 bases map to TRBD1. The CDR3 runs 15 residues. Trimming removed 2 bases from V and 1 base from J; junction bases left unmatched: 6. Germline V gives CDR1 SGDLS, CDR2 YYNGEE.

The genes are TRBV7-6 and TRBJ2-7; D uncertain. The CDR3 totals 14 residues. The germline CDR1 and CDR2 sequences are SGHVS and FNYEAQ. Trimming took off 1 base at V and 0 bases at J, with 7 bases between the two ends. DNA of the CDR3: TGTGCCAGCAGCTTAGGCGAGAGCTCCTACGAGCAGTACTTC. Its protein is CASSLGESSYEQYF.

The V and J genes are TRBV11-2 and TRBJ2-3; D not certain. V was trimmed by 2 bases and J by 4 bases, leaving 10 bases between them. Germline CDR1 reads SGHAT; CDR2 reads FQNNGV. The CDR3 sequence is 14 residues long. The CDR3 DNA follows: TGTGCCAGCAGCTTATTGGGGTTGGCAGATACGCAGTATTTT. Translation: CASSLLGLADTQYF.

The rearrangement joins TRBV29-1 to TRBJ1-1; D may be TRBD1 (5 bases). Germline V gene data show CDR1 as SQVTM and CDR2 as ANQGSEA. CDR3 length: 12 residues. V lost 6 bases to trimming and J lost 6 bases, with 14 bases between them. The CDR3 region is CSVGGLDAEAFF. The CDR3 bases are TGCAGCGTCGGGGGGTTGGACGCTGAAGCTTTCTTT. The variable domain in full, with the rest retrieved from reference TRBV29-1 and TRBJ1-1, is SAVISQKPSRDICQRGTSLTIQCQVDSQVTMMFWYRQQPGQSLTLIATANQGSEATYESGFVIDKFPISRPNLTFSTLTVSNMSPEDSSIYLCSVGGLDAEAFFGQGTRLTVV.

V usage is TRBV6-2 or TRBV6-3 and J usage is TRBJ2-5; TRBD2 is a possible D gene (7 bases). The germline CDR1 and CDR2 sequences are MNHEY and SVGEGT. V shed 4 bases and J shed 2 bases, with 26 bases lying between them. The CDR3 consists of 19 residues. The CDR3 loop is CASSSTTRPGGRGQETQYF. The CDR3 DNA follows: TGTGCCAGCAGTTCGACGACCCGCCCGGGGGGCCGAGGGCAAGAGACCCAGTACTTC.

This chain joins TRBV15 and TRBJ1-5; D might be TRBD1 (6 bases). Trimming removed 5 bases from V and 1 base from J, with 12 bases in between. Per the germline V gene, CDR1 is LNHNV and CDR2 is YYDKDF (reference sequence). There are 15 residues in the CDR3. CDR3 amino acids: CATSQDRLSNQPQHF. The CDR3 nucleotides read TGTGCCACCAGCCAGGACAGACTAAGCAATCAGCCCCAGCATTTT.

This clonotype came up a few times. The chain combines TRBV18 with TRBJ2-7, with 11 bases lining up with TRBD1. The CDR3 is 16 amino acids. V shed 1 base and J 6 bases; nucleotides not matched to a gene: 8. Germline loops: CDR1 KGHSH, CDR2 LQKENI. CDR3 sequence: CASSPRTGGEVSEQYF. As DNA, the CDR3 is TGTGCCAGCTCACCACGGACAGGGGGCGAAGTAAGCGAGCAGTACTTC.

The chain is built from TRBV12-5 and TRBJ2-7, with a possible D match to TRBD1 (6 bases). CDR1 and CDR2 from the germline V gene are LGHNT and FRNRAP. Trimming shortened V by 3 bases and J by 5 bases, and 14 bases separated the two germline ends. The CDR3 extends over 14 amino acids. This CDR3 is CASGLTDSPNEQYF. CDR3 DNA: TGTGCTAGTGGTTTAACGGACAGCCCCAACGAGCAGTACTTC.

The sample holds one count of this clonotype. This chain links TRBV12-5 with TRBJ2-7, with 9 bases identical to TRBD1. The J segment lost 5 bases and the V segment lost 3 bases, leaving 11 bases of the junction unmatched. Germline-derived CDR1 and CDR2 are LGHNT and FRNRAP. The CDR3 sequence is 16 residues long. The DNA of the CDR3 is TGTGCTAGTGGTTTTAATCAGGGACAGGGTTCCGACGAGCAGTACTTC. Translation gives CASGFNQGQGSDEQYF.

The V gene is TRBV19, the J gene TRBJ1-5, with D perhaps matching TRBD1 (6 bases). The germline gives CDR1 LNHDA, CDR2 SQIVND (reference sequence). This CDR3 spans 13 amino acids. With 7 bases removed from V and 9 bases from J, the gap between germline ends came to 16 bases. CDR3 DNA: TGTGCCAGTACCAAGACAGGCCCAGGGCCCCAGCATTTT. Translating it yields CASTKTGPGPQHF. Full variable domain (missing parts from reference TRBV19 and TRBJ1-5): DGGITQSPKYLFRKEGQNVTLSCEQNLNHDAMYWYRQDPGQGLRLIYYSQIVNDFQKGDIAEGYSVSREKKESFPLTVTSAQKNPTAFYLCASTKTGPGPQHFGDGTRLSIL.

This chain connects TRBV12-3 or TRBV12-4 to TRBJ2-7; D gene ambiguous. CDR3 length: 13 amino acids. V was trimmed by 1 base and J by 4 bases, leaving 8 bases between them. The CDR3 loop is CASSLGHGYEQYF. In nucleotides, the CDR3 is TGTGCCAGCAGTTTAGGTCACGGGTACGAGCAGTACTTC.

J is TRBJ1-5 and V is TRBV9, with D tentatively TRBD1 (5 bases). This CDR3 has 13 amino acids. Per the germline V gene, CDR1 is SGDLS and CDR2 is YYNGEE. Trimming cost V 4 bases and J 8 bases, with 13 bases left between them. The CDR3 sequence is CASSWGSGEPQHF. The DNA for the CDR3 is TGTGCCAGCAGCTGGGGGTCCGGGGAGCCCCAGCATTTT.

Here the CDR3 DNA reads TGTGCCAGCAGCCCTCACGGGGGCCAAGATACGCAGTATTTT. Residues: CASSPHGGQDTQYF. This rearrangement joins TRBV9 to TRBJ2-3, with D possibly being TRBD1 or TRBD2 (6 bases each). Between the trimmed V and J ends, which lost 4 bases and 5 bases, there was a span of 14 bases. The CDR3 loop spans 14 amino acids. CDR1 is SGDLS, CDR2 YYNGEE, per germline.

This clonotype was seen only once. The CDR3 region has the DNA TGTGCCAGCAGTGAAATCCGGGTTACGCAGTATTTT. Amino acid sequence: CASSEIRVTQYF. The V gene is TRBV2, the J gene TRBJ2-3; D is undetermined. The germline V gene encodes CDR1 SNHLY and CDR2 FYNNEI. This CDR3 is 12 amino acids long. V gave up 2 bases and J gave up 8 bases, with 8 bases separating them. Variable domain in full (rest from reference TRBV2 and TRBJ2-3): EPEVTQTPSHQVTQMGQEVILRCVPISNHLYFYWYRQILGQKVEFLVSFYNNEISEKSEIFDDQFSVERPDGSNFTLKIRSTKLEDSAMYFCASSEIRVTQYFGPGTRLTVL.